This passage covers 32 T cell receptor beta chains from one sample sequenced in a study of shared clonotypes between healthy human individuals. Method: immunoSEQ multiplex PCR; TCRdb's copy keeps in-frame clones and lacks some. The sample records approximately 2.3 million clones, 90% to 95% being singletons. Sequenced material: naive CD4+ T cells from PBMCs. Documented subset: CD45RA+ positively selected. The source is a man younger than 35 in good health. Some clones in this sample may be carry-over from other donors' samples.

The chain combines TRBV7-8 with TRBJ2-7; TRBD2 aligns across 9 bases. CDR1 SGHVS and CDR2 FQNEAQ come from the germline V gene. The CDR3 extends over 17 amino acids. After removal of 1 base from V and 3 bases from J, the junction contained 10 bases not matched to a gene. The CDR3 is CASSLGVGVAGVYEQYF. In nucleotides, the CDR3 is TGTGCCAGCAGCTTAGGGGTTGGGGTAGCGGGAGTCTACGAGCAGTACTTC.

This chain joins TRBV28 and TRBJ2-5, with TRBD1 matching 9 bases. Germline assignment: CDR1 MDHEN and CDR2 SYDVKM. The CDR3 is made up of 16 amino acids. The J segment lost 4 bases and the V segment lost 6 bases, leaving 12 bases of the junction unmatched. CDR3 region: CASSPAAGQGPETQYF. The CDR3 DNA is TGTGCCAGCAGCCCCGCCGCGGGACAGGGACCAGAGACCCAGTACTTC.

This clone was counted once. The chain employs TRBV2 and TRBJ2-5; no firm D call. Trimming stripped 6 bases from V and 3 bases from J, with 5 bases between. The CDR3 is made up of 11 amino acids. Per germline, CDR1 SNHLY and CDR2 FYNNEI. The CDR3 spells CASRVKETQYF. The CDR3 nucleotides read TGTGCCAGCAGGGTAAAAGAGACCCAGTACTTC. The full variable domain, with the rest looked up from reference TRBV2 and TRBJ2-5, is EPEVTQTPSHQVTQMGQEVILRCVPISNHLYFYWYRQILGQKVEFLVSFYNNEISEKSEIFDDQFSVERPDGSNFTLKIRSTKLEDSAMYFCASRVKETQYFGPGTRLLVL.

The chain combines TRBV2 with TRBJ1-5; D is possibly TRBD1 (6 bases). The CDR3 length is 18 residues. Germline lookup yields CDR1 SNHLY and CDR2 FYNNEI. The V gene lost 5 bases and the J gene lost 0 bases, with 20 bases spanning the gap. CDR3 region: CASSPAGDVYYSNQPQHF. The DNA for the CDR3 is TGTGCCAGCAGTCCGGCAGGGGATGTATACTATAGCAATCAGCCCCAGCATTTT.

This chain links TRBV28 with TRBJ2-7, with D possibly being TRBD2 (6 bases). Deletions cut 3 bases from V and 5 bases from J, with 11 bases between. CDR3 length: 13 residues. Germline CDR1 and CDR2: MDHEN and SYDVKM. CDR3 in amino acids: CASSLNGGHEQYF. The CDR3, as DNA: TGTGCCAGCAGTTTGAACGGGGGTCACGAGCAGTACTTC.

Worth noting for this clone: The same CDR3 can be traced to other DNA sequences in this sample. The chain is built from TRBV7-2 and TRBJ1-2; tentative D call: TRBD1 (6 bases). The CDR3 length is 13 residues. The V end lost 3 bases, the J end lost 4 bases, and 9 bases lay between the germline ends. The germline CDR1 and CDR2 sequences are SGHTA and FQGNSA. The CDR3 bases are TGTGCCAGCAGCTTGGACAGATTCTATGGCTACACCTTC. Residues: CASSLDRFYGYTF. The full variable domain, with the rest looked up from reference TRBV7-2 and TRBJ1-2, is GAGVSQSPSNKVTEKGKDVELRCDPISGHTALYWYRQSLGQGLEFLIYFQGNSAPDKSGLPSDRFSAERTGGSVSTLTIQRTQQEDSAVYLCASSLDRFYGYTFGSGTRLTVV.

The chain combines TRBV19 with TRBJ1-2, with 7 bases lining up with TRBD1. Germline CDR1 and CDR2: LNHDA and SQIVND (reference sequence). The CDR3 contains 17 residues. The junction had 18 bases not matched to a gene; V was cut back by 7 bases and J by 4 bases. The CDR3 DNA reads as TGTGCCAGTACCAATAACAGGGGATCGAGGGCGAGCTATGGCTACACCTTC. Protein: CASTNNRGSRASYGYTF.

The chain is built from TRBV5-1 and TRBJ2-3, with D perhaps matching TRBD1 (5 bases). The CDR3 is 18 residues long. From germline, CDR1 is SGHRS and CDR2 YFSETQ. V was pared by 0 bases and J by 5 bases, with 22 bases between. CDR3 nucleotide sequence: TGCGCCAGCAGCTTGGTTAGGGGCGCAGGCTCTAGGGGAGATACGCAGTATTTT. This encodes CASSLVRGAGSRGDTQYF.

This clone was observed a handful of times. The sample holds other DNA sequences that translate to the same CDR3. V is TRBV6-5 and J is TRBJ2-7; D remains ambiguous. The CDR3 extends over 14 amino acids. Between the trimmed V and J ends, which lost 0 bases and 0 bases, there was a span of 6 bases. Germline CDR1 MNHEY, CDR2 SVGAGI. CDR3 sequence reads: CASSYSRSSYEQYF. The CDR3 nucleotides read TGTGCCAGCAGTTACTCCCGGAGCTCCTACGAGCAGTACTTC.

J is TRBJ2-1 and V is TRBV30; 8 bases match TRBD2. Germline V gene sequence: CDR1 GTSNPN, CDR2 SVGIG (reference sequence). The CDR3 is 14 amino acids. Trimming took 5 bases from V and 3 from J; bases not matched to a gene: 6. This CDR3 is CAWVGGLVYNEQFF. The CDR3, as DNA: TGTGCCTGGGTCGGGGGACTAGTCTACAATGAGCAGTTCTTC.

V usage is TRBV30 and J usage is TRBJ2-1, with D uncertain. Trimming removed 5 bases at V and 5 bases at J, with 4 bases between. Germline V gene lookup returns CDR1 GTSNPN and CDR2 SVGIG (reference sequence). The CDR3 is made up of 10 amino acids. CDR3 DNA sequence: TGTGCCTGGGGGAACAATGAGCAGTTCTTC. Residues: CAWGNNEQFF.

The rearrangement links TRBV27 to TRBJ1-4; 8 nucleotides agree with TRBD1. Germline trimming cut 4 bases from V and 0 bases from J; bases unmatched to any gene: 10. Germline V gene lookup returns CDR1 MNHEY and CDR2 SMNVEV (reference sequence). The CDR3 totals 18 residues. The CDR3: CASSSRGTGLATNEKLFF. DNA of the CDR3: TGTGCCAGCAGTTCACGCGGGACAGGACTCGCAACTAATGAAAAACTGTTTTTT. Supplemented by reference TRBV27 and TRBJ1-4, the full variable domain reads EAQVTQNPRYLITVTGKKLTVTCSQNMNHEYMSWYRQDPGLGLRQIYYSMNVEVTDKGDVPEGYKVSRKEKRNFPLILESPSPNQTSLYFCASSSRGTGLATNEKLFFGSGTQLSVL.

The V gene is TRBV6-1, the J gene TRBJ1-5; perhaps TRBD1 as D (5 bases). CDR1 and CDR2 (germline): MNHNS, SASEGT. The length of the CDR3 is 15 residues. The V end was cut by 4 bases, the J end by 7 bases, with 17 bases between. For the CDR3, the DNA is TGTGCCAGCAGTGTGAGTGGTAACGGGGGACAGCCCCAGCATTTT. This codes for CASSVSGNGGQPQHF.

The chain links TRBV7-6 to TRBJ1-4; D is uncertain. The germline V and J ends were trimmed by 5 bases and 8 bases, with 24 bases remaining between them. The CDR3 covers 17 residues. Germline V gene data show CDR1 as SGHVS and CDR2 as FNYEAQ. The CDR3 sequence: CASSRKPGVGMGEKLFF. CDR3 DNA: TGTGCCAGCAGCCGGAAGCCGGGAGTCGGTATGGGGGAAAAACTGTTTTTT.

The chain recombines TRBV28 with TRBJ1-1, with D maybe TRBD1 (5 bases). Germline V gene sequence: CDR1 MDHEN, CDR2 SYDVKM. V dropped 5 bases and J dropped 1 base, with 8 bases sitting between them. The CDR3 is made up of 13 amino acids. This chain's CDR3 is CASSPGQNTEAFF. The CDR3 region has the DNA TGTGCCAGCAGTCCCGGACAGAACACTGAAGCTTTCTTT.

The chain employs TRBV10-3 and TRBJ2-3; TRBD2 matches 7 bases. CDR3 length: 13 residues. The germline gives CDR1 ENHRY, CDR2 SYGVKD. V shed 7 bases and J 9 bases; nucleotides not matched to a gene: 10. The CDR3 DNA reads TGTGCCATCACCAGCTCAGCGGGACGGACGCAGTATTTT. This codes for CAITSSAGRTQYF.

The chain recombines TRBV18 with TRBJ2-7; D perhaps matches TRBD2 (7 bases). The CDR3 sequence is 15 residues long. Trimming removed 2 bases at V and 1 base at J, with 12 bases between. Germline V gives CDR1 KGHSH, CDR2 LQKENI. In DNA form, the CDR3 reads TGTGCCAGCTCACCAGGCGGGGGCGAGTCCTACGAGCAGTACTTC. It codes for CASSPGGGESYEQYF. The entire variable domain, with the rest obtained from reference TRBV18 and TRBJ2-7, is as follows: NAGVMQNPRHLVRRRGQEARLRCSPMKGHSHVYWYRQLPEEGLKFMVYLQKENIIDESGMPKERFSAEFPKEGPSILRIQQVVRGDSAAYFCASSPGGGESYEQYFGPGTRLTVT.

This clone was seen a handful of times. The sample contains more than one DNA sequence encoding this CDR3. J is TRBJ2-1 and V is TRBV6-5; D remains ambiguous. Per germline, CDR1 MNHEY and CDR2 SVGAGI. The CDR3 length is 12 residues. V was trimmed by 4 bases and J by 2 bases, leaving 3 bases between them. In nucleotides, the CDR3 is TGTGCCAGCAGTTCCACCTACAATGAGCAGTTCTTC. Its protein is CASSSTYNEQFF.

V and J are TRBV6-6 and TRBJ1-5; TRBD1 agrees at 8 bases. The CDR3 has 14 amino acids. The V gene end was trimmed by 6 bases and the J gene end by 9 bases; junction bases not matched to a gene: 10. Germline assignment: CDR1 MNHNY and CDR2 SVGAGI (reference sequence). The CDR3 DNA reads TGTGCCAGCAGAGCGACAGGGGCTCAGGGGCCCCAGCATTTT. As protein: CASRATGAQGPQHF.

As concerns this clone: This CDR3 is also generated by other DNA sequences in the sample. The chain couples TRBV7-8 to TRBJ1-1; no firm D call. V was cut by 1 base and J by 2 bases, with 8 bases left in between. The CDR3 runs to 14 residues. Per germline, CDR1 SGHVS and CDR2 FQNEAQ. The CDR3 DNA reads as TGTGCCAGCAGCTTAGTAAGCCTAAACACTGAAGCTTTCTTT. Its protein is CASSLVSLNTEAFF.

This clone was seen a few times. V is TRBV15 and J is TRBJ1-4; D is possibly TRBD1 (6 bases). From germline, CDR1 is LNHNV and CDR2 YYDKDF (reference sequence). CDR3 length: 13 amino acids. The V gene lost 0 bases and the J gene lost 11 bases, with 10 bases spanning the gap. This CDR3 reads CATSRDRQGKLFF. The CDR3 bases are TGTGCCACCAGCAGAGATCGCCAGGGGAAACTGTTTTTT.

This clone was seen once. CDR3 nucleotides: TGCGCCAGCAGCTTGGCTTTCGGGGCTGAGTACTATGGCTACACCTTC. Translated: CASSLAFGAEYYGYTF. The rearrangement uses TRBV5-1 and TRBJ1-2; possible D gene TRBD1, 5 bases. V dropped 0 bases and J dropped 3 bases, with 15 bases sitting between them. The CDR3 contains 16 residues. Germline CDR1 SGHRS, CDR2 YFSETQ.

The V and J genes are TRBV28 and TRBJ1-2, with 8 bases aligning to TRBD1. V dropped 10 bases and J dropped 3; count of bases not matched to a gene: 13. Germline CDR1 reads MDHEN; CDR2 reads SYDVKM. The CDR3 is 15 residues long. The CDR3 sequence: CATRGQDSSYYGYTF. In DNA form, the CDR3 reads TGTGCCACCAGGGGACAGGATAGCTCCTACTATGGCTACACCTTC.

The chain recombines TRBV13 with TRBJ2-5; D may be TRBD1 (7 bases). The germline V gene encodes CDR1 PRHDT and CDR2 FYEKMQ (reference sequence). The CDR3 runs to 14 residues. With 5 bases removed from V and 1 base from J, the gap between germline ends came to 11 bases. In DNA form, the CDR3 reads TGTGCCAGCAGCCGGGGGACAGCCCAAGAGACCCAGTACTTC. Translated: CASSRGTAQETQYF.

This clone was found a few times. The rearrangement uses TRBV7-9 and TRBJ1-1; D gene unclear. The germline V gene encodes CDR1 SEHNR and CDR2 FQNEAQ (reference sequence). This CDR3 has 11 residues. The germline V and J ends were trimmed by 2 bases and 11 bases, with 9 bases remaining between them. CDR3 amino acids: CASSLRDVAFF. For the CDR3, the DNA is TGTGCCAGCAGCTTAAGGGATGTCGCTTTCTTT.

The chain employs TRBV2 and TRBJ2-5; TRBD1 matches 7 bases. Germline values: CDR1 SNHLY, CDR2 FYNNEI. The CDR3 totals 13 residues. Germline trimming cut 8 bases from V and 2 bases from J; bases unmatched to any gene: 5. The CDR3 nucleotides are TGTGCCAGCTGGGGACAGATACAAGAGACCCAGTACTTC. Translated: CASWGQIQETQYF.

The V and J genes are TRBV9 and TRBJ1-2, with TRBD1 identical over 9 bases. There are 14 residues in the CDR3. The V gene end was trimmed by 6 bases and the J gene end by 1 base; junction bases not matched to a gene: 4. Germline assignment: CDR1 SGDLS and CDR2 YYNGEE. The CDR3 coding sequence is TGTGCCAGCAATCGACAGGGGGGTAACTATGGCTACACCTTC. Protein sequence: CASNRQGGNYGYTF. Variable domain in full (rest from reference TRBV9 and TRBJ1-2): DSGVTQTPKHLITATGQRVTLRCSPRSGDLSVYWYQQSLDQGLQFLIQYYNGEERAKGNILERFSAQQFPDLHSELNLSSLELGDSALYFCASNRQGGNYGYTFGSGTRLTVV.

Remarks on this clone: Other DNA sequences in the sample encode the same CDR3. In DNA form, the CDR3 reads TGCGCCAGCAGCTTTACCGGGACAGTGAACACTGAAGCTTTCTTT. It translates to CASSFTGTVNTEAFF. V and J are TRBV5-1 and TRBJ1-1; 7 bases map to TRBD1. With 2 bases clipped from V and 0 bases from J, the junction kept 4 bases outside the gene matches. The V gene's germline CDR1 is SGHRS and CDR2 YFSETQ. This CDR3 is built from 15 residues.

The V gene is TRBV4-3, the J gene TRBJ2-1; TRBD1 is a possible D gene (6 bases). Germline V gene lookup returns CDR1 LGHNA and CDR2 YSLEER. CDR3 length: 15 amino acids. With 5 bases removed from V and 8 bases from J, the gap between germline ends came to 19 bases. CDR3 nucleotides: TGCGCCAGCAGCATATCGGGACATGGGGAATATGAGCAGTTCTTC. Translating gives CASSISGHGEYEQFF.

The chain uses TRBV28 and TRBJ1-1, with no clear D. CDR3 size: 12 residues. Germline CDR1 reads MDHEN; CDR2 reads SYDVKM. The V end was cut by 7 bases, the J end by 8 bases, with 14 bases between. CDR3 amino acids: CASTPRGREAFF. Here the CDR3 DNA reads TGTGCCAGCACTCCCCGGGGTAGGGAAGCTTTCTTT.

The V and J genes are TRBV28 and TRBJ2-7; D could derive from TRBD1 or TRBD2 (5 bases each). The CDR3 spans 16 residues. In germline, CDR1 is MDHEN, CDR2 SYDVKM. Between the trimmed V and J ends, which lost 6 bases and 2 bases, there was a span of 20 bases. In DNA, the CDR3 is TGTGCCAGCAGGCCCCCGGGACGGATAAATCCCTACGAGCAGTACTTC. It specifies CASRPPGRINPYEQYF.

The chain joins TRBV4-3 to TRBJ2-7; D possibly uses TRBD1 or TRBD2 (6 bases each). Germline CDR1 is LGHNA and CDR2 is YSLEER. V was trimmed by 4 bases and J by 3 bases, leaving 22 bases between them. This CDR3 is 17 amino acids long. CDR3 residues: CASSPTGPTGTGYEQYF. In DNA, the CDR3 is TGCGCCAGCAGCCCGACAGGACCGACCGGGACTGGCTACGAGCAGTACTTC.